This TCR beta chain was recovered during a study of CD8+ T cells in alopecia areata. Study findings and constraints: In blood and scalp, many expanded lesional clones persisted during tofacitinib. Scalp sample data also include resident alphabeta T cells from normal skin. Among the 100 top clones, expanded CD8+ clones, like scalp clonality, were significantly decreased by tofacitinib.

Regarding this clone: Its antigen remains unidentified. Relative to the germline gene, one junction end is altered; a read error may explain this.

There are 16 residues in the CDR3. CDR1 is MNHEY, CDR2 SVGAGI, per germline. Noted treatment: oral pan-JAK inhibitor, 5-10 mg twice daily. In alopecia areata patients, both lesional scalp punch biopsies and peripheral blood were collected. RNA was extracted and reverse transcribed into cDNA as the sequencing template. Generated by immunoSEQ multiplex PCR, the TCRdb table keeps only in-frame clones and is missing some. The table has about 220,000 clones, approximately 57% seen once; the top ten hold roughly 1.5%. The chain couples TRBV6-5 to TRBJ2-6; D is uncertain. This sample comprised CD4+ T cells sorted from blood, obtained at week 4, from a patient treated with tofacitinib. The sequence came from a human donor with alopecia areata. The CDR3 sequence is CASSNSFPSGANVLTF. Written as DNA, the CDR3 is TGTGCCAGCAGTAACTCGTTCCCCTCTGGGGCCAACGTCCTGACTTTC.